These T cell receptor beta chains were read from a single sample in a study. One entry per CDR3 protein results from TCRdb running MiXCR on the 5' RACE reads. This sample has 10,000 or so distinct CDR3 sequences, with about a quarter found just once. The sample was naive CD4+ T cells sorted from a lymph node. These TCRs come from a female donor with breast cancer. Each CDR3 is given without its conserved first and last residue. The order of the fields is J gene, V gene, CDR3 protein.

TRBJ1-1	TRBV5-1	ASSLGRRGSGTEAF
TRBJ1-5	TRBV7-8	ASSSLEEINQPQH
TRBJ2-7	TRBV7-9	ASSPRSYEQY
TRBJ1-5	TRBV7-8	ASSYGAGDQPQH
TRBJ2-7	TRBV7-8	ASSLSPRSGISYGQY
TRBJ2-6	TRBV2	ASTWQGRSGANVLT
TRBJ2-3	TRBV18	ASSPQGTRGTDTQY
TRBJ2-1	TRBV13	ASSLGVGQGASYDNEQF
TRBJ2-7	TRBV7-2	ASSFGKSGVYEQY
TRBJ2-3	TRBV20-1	SASVGGSTDTQY
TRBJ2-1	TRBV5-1	ASSMKSGRALNEQF
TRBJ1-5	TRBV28	ASDYLSNQPQH
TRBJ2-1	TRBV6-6	ASSYGQTGGRDEQF
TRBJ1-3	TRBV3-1	ASSQESFVGGNTIY
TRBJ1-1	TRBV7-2	ASSLPRTGNTEAF
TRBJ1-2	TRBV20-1	SARDRSIGGYT
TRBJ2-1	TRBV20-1	SARVPETTYNEQF
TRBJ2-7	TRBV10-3	AISGTRSSYEQY
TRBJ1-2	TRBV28	AEWQVNYGYT
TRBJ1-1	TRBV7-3	ASSLLENTEAF
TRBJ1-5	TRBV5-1	ASSLIGGSNQPQH
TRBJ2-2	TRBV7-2	ASSLGWGWTGELF
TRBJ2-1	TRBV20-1	SARTSGREQF
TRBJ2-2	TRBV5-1	ASTESGVGTGELL
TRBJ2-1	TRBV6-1	ASRKTPGQSCYYEQF
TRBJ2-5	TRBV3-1	ASSQFEVLKTQY
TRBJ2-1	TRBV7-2	ASSLEGGGLADNEQF
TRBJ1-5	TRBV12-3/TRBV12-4	ASSSATGLRRPQH
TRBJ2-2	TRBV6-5	ASSYLSRGYTGELF
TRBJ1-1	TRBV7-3	ASSLTRNTEAF
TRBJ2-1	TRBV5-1	ASSFQRQYNEQF
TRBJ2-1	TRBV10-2	ASSESFSVADNEQF
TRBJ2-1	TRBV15	ATSRSGIATDEQF
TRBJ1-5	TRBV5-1	ASSLAAGDNQPQH
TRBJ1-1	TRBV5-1	ASSWNNMAF
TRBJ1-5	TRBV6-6	ASSYANQPQH
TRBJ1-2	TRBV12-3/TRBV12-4	ASSRDRGHGYT
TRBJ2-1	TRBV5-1	ASSLGDRFSYNEQF
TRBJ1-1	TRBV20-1	SARDLRTGPNTEAF
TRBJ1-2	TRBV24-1	ATSDPSSGSGYT
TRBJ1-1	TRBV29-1	SVDPTGRAF
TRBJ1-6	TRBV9	ASSAGWNSPLH
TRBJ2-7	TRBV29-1	SVEDFSGPNYEQY
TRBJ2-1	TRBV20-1	SADPNLAGVRDEQF
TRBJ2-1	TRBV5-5	ASSSLPMNEQF
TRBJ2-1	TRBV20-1	SANGLAGVYNEQF
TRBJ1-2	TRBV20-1	SARDLWLYGYA
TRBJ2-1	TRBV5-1	ASSLTGTGPQSYNEQF